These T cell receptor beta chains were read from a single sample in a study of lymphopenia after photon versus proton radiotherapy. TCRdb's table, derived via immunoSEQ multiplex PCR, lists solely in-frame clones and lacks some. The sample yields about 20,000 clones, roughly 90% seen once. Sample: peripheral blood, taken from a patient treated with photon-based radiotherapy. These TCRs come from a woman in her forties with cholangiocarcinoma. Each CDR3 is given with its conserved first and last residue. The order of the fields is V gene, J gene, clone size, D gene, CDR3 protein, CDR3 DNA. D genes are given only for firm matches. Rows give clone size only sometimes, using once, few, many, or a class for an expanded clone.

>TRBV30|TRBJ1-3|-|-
CAWSVAGGNTIYF
TGTGCCTGGAGTGTTGCCGGGGGGAACACCATATATTTT
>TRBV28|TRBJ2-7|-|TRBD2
CASSPGGTYEQYF
TGTGCCAGCAGTCCCGGGGGGACCTACGAGCAGTACTTC
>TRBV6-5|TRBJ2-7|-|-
CASSATDYEQYF
TGTGCCAGCAGTGCCACAGATTACGAGCAGTACTTC
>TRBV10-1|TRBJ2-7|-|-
CASSEAGRYEQYF
TGCGCCAGCAGTGAGGCAGGCCGCTACGAGCAGTACTTC
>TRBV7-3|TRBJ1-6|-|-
CASRPTTRSPLHF
TGTGCCAGCAGGCCCACCACCCGGTCACCCCTCCACTTT
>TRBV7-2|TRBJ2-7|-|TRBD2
CASSLAKTSPSSYEQYF
TGTGCCAGCAGCTTAGCGAAGACTAGCCCAAGCTCCTACGAGCAGTACTTC
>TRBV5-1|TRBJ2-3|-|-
CASSPDLGGGSTDTQYF
TGCGCCAGCAGCCCCGACTTGGGGGGAGGAAGCACAGATACGCAGTATTTT
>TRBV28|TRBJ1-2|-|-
CASLQQTAYGYTF
TGTGCCAGCCTACAGCAGACAGCGTATGGCTACACCTTC
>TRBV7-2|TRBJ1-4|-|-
CASSRALNEKLFF
TGTGCCAGCAGCCGGGCCCTCAATGAAAAACTGTTTTTT
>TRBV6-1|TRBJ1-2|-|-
CASSESGNYGYTF
TGTGCCAGCAGTGAATCCGGGAACTATGGCTACACCTTC
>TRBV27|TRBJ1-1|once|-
CASSLSAGRTEAFF
TGTGCCAGCAGTTTATCAGCAGGGAGGACTGAAGCTTTCTTT
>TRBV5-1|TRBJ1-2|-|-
CASSGLGSGYTF
TGCGCCAGCAGCGGCCTGGGATCCGGCTACACCTTC
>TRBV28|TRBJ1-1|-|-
CASSLIQTGAFF
TGTGCCAGCAGCTTAATCCAGACGGGGGCTTTCTTT
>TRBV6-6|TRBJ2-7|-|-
CASSQPTGALGEQYF
TGTGCCAGCAGTCAACCCACCGGGGCCTTGGGCGAGCAGTACTTC
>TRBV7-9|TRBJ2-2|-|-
CASRSPFRRSNTGELFF
TGTGCCAGCAGATCCCCATTTCGGCGTTCGAACACCGGGGAGCTGTTTTTT
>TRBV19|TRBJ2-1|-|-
CASNGLILDEQFF
TGTGCCAGTAACGGACTTATTCTCGATGAGCAGTTCTTC
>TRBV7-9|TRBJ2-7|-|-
CASSLGWGRAEQYF
TGTGCCAGCAGCTTAGGCTGGGGGCGAGCCGAGCAGTACTTC
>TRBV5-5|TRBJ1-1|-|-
CASSAAGLNTEAFF
TGTGCCAGCAGCGCCGCAGGGCTGAACACTGAAGCTTTCTTT
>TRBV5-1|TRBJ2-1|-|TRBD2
CASSFTSGNNEQFF
TGCGCCAGCAGCTTTACTAGCGGGAATAATGAGCAGTTCTTC
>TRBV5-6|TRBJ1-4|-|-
CASSQQGRGRTTNEKLFF
TGTGCCAGCAGCCAGCAGGGCCGCGGGCGGACAACTAATGAAAAACTGTTTTTT
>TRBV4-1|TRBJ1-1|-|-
CASSQDMNTEAFF
TGCGCCAGCAGCCAAGATATGAACACTGAAGCTTTCTTT
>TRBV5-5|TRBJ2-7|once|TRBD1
CASSWDDRALSYEQYF
TGTGCCAGCAGCTGGGATGACAGGGCCCTCTCCTACGAGCAGTACTTC
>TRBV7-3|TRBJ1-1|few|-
CASSFDGNTEAFF
TGTGCCAGCAGCTTCGACGGGAACACTGAAGCTTTCTTT
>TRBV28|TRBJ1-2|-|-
CASSLEGIRRGYTF
TGTGCCAGCAGTTTAGAGGGGATTCGCCGGGGCTACACCTTC
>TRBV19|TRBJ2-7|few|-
CASSIGTSNHEQYF
TGTGCCAGTAGTATAGGGACCTCGAACCACGAGCAGTACTTC
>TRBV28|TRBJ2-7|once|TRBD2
CASSLGGGTYEQYF
TGTGCCAGCAGTTTGGGCGGGGGGACCTACGAGCAGTACTTC
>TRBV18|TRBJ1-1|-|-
CASSDMNTEAFF
TGTGCCAGCTCGGACATGAACACTGAAGCTTTCTTT
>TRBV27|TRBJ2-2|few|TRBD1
CATRGQVNTGELFF
TGTGCCACCAGGGGGCAGGTGAACACCGGGGAGCTGTTTTTT
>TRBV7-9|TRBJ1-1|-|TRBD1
CASSLITDRTEAFF
TGTGCCAGCAGCTTGATAACGGACAGGACTGAAGCTTTCTTT
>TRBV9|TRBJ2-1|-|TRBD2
CASSGTSGRNYNEQFF
TGTGCCAGCAGCGGGACTAGCGGGAGGAACTACAATGAGCAGTTCTTC
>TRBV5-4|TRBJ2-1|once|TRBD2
CASSLSQREGYEQFF
TGTGCCAGCAGCTTGTCCCAGCGGGAGGGTTATGAGCAGTTCTTC
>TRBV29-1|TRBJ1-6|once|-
CSVLKDTSSPLHF
TGCAGCGTTTTGAAGGATACAAGCTCACCCCTCCACTTT
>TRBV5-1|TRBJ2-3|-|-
CASSLIPETYSTDTQYF
TGCGCCAGCAGCTTGATTCCCGAGACGTATAGCACAGATACGCAGTATTTT
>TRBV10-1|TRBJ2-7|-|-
CASSDTLKWDEQYF
TGCGCCAGCAGTGACACGCTAAAGTGGGACGAGCAGTACTTC
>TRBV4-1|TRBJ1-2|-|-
CASRPLGLNNYGYTF
TGCGCCAGCAGACCTCTGGGGCTGAACAACTATGGCTACACCTTC
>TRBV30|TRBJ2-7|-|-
CAWSEQGPYEQYF
TGTGCCTGGAGTGAGCAGGGTCCCTACGAGCAGTACTTC
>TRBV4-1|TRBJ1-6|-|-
CASSQGGGPWLASPLHF
TGCGCCAGCAGCCAAGGAGGAGGGCCTTGGCTGGCTTCACCCCTCCACTTT
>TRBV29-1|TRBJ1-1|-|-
CSGRNTEAFF
TGCAGCGGACGGAACACTGAAGCTTTCTTT
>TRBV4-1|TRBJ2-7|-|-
CASSQDRGTIYEQYF
TGCGCCAGCAGCCAAGATAGGGGGACTATATACGAGCAGTACTTC
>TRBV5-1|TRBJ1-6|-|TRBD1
CASSTGQGDSPLHF
TGCGCCAGCAGTACAGGACAGGGCGATTCACCCCTCCACTTT
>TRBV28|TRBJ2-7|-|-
CASSFMEYEQYF
TGTGCCAGCAGTTTTATGGAGTACGAGCAGTACTTC
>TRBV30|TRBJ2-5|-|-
CAGGRSQETQYF
TGTGCCGGGGGCCGCAGCCAAGAGACCCAGTACTTC
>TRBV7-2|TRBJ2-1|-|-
CASSFRVGEQFF
TGTGCCAGCAGCTTCCGGGTAGGTGAGCAGTTCTTC
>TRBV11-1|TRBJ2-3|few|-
CASSLDQGVDTDTQYF
TGTGCCAGCAGCTTAGATCAAGGGGTCGACACAGATACGCAGTATTTT
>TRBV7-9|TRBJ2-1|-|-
CASSLVGVSNEQFF
TGTGCCAGCAGCTTAGTAGGGGTTAGCAATGAGCAGTTCTTC
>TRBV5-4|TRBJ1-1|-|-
CASSSTGLEAEAFF
TGTGCCAGCAGCTCCACCGGTCTGGAGGCTGAAGCTTTCTTT
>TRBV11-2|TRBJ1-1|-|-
CASSLRYGTEAFF
TGTGCCAGCAGCTTAAGATATGGCACTGAAGCTTTCTTT
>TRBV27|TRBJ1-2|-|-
CARCRPFYGYTF
TGTGCCAGATGCAGGCCTTTCTATGGCTACACCTTC